This TCR beta chain was observed in a study of blood T cell repertoires in COVID-19. For the study at large: COVID-19 samples, acute and convalescent, were from the United States, Italy and Spain.

TCRdb keeps only in-frame clones here, not all; method: immunoSEQ multiplex PCR. Counted here are over 200,000 clones, roughly four fifths occurring once; the ten biggest clones make up 2% to 3%. The sequence was collected from a woman between 35 and 50 years old with active or convalescent COVID-19. The sample was peripheral blood.

The CDR3, as DNA: TGCAGCGTGGGGGGGGCCAATAGCAATCAGCCCCAGCATTTT. This translates into CSVGGANSNQPQHF. The chain is built from TRBV29-1 and TRBJ1-5, with D possibly matching TRBD1 (6 bases). Trimming cost V 6 bases and J 0 bases, with 12 bases left between them. The CDR3 is 14 amino acids. The germline gives CDR1 SQVTM, CDR2 ANQGSEA. Full variable domain (remainder filled in from reference TRBV29-1 and TRBJ1-5): SAVISQKPSRDICQRGTSLTIQCQVDSQVTMMFWYRQQPGQSLTLIATANQGSEATYESGFVIDKFPISRPNLTFSTLTVSNMSPEDSSIYLCSVGGANSNQPQHFGDGTRLSIL.